This T cell receptor (beta chain) comes out of a study of T cell changes during pregnancy in multiple sclerosis. The data were produced by immunoSEQ multiplex PCR, yet TCRdb's version contains in-frame clones alone and is incomplete. The table shows 25,000 to 35,000 clones, with roughly 89% occurring only once. The TCR sequence derives from a female donor in good health, enrolled as a control in a pregnancy study. The source was CD4+ T cells from peripheral blood mononuclear cells, collected in the third trimester of pregnancy.

DNA of the CDR3: TGTGCCAGCAGCTCCCAACAGAAGACCCAGTACTTC. It specifies CASSSQQKTQYF. The J gene is TRBJ2-5, the V gene TRBV11-1; D uncertain. This CDR3 has 12 residues. Looked up from germline, CDR1 is SGHAT and CDR2 is FQDESV (reference sequence). V lost 4 bases, J lost 6 bases, and 9 bases lay in between.